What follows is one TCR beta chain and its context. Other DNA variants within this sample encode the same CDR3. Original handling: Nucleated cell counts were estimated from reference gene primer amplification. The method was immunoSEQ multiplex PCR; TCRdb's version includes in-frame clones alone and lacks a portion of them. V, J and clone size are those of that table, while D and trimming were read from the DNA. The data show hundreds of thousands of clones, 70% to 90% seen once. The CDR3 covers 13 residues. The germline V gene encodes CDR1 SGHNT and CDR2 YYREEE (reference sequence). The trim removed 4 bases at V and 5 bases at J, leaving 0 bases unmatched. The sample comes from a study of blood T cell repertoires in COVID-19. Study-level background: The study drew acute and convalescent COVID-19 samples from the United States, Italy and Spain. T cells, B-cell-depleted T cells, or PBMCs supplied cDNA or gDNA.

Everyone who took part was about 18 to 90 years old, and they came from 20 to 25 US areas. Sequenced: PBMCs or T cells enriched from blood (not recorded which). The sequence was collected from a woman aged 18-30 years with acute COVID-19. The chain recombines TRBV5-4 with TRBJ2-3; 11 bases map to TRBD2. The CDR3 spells CASSLAGGDTQYF. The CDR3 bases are TGTGCCAGCAGCCTAGCGGGAGGAGATACGCAGTATTTT.